These T cell receptor beta chains were read from a single sample in a study of identical twins. MiXCR, applied by TCRdb to the 5' RACE reads, yields one record per CDR3 protein. The sample contains some 200,000 distinct CDR3 sequences, 7.5% of which appear only once. This same sample was also part of a study on yellow fever vaccine responses in identical twins.

Sequenced input: memory (CD45RO+) T cells sorted from blood. Receptor source: a woman aged 18-30 years in good health. Both conserved end residues are part of each CDR3. A D gene is named only where the DNA matches it firmly. Size is omitted from some rows. Given values are once, few, many or a class for expanded clones.

clone_size cdr3_length j_call d_call v_call cdr3_aa cdr3_nt
many 15 TRBJ2-5 TRBD2 TRBV28 CASSLLAGGKETQYF TGTGCCAGCAGTTTACTAGCGGGAGGTAAAGAGACCCAGTACTTC
few 18 TRBJ2-1 TRBD1 TRBV6-1 CASSPRTGALSSYNEQFF TGTGCCAGCAGTCCCCGGACAGGGGCTCTAAGCTCCTACAATGAGCAGTTCTTC
many 16 TRBJ2-7 . TRBV27 CASSFHFSSTSYEQYF TGTGCCAGCAGTTTCCACTTCTCCTCAACCTCCTACGAGCAGTACTTC
. 12 TRBJ2-7 TRBD2 TRBV20-1 CSASGGSYEQYF TGCAGTGCTAGCGGGGGGTCCTACGAGCAGTACTTC
few 14 TRBJ1-5 TRBD1 TRBV6-1 CASSTGTGGQPQHF TGTGCCAGCAGTACCGGGACAGGGGGGCAGCCCCAGCATTTT
. 15 TRBJ2-2 . TRBV28 CASSSPGVNTGELFF TGTGCCAGCAGTTCCCCGGGTGTGAACACCGGGGAGCTGTTTTTT
many 14 TRBJ2-7 TRBD1 TRBV12-3/TRBV12-4 CASSFRTGRNEQYF TGTGCCAGCAGTTTTCGGACAGGGAGAAACGAGCAGTACTTC
few 15 TRBJ2-5 TRBD2 TRBV9 CASSEGTSGGETQYF TGTGCCAGCAGCGAGGGGACTAGCGGTGGGGAGACCCAGTACTTC
many 13 TRBJ2-3 . TRBV12-3/TRBV12-4 CATRRQGTDTQYF TGTGCCACCAGGCGACAGGGCACAGATACGCAGTATTTT
many 15 TRBJ2-1 TRBD1 TRBV9 CASSVATSGGPNKFF TGTGCCAGCAGCGTAGCTACGTCAGGGGGCCCGAATAAGTTCTTC
. 13 TRBJ2-7 . TRBV28 CASSPVVTYEQYF TGTGCCAGCAGCCCAGTTGTTACCTACGAGCAGTACTTC
many 15 TRBJ2-1 TRBD2 TRBV29-1 CSVDGGRGSYNEQFF TGCAGCGTTGATGGCGGGAGGGGCTCCTACAATGAGCAGTTCTTC
. 12 TRBJ2-7 . TRBV30 CAWTGRAREQYF TGTGCCTGGACTGGCAGGGCCCGGGAGCAGTACTTC
. 15 TRBJ2-1 TRBD2 TRBV27 CASRSLAGRYNEQFF TGTGCCAGCAGATCCCTAGCGGGAAGGTACAATGAGCAGTTCTTC
few 14 TRBJ2-3 . TRBV6-5 CASSSKSGSDTQYF TGTGCCAGCAGTTCGAAGAGTGGTTCGGATACGCAGTATTTT
. 18 TRBJ2-3 TRBD2 TRBV20-1 CSALLGIGGRLSTDTQYF TGCAGTGCCCTTCTCGGGATTGGCGGGAGACTAAGCACAGATACGCAGTATTTT
many 17 TRBJ2-3 TRBD2 TRBV4-3 CASSQRTSGSGTDTQYF TGCGCCAGCAGCCAAAGGACTAGCGGGAGTGGCACAGATACGCAGTATTTT
many 16 TRBJ2-7 TRBD2 TRBV7-2 CASSPHSGTSDSEQYF TGTGCCAGCAGCCCACACTCCGGGACTAGCGATTCCGAGCAGTACTTC
. 19 TRBJ2-5 TRBD2 TRBV27 CASSLFAGDPLPMQETQYF TGTGCCAGCAGTTTATTTGCGGGAGATCCGCTACCGATGCAAGAGACCCAGTACTTC
. 15 TRBJ2-1 TRBD2 TRBV2 CASSQTSGGGNEQFF TGTGCCAGCAGTCAAACTAGCGGGGGGGGCAATGAGCAGTTCTTC
many 14 TRBJ1-5 . TRBV5-1 CASSSSGGAQPQHF TGCGCCAGCAGCTCTTCCGGCGGAGCTCAGCCCCAGCATTTT
many 14 TRBJ2-1 TRBD1 TRBV3-1 CASSQQGVGDEQFF TGTGCCAGCAGCCAACAGGGGGTAGGAGATGAGCAGTTCTTC
many 16 TRBJ2-1 TRBD2 TRBV12-3/TRBV12-4 CASSFLGLAGENEQFF TGTGCCAGCAGTTTCTTGGGACTAGCGGGAGAAAATGAGCAGTTCTTC
. 15 TRBJ2-7 . TRBV18 CASSPAHGQRTEQYF TGTGCCAGCTCACCTGCCCACGGACAGAGAACCGAGCAGTACTTC